This TCR beta chain was profiled in a study of cytomegalovirus exposure and HLA in healthy donors. Deletions cut 6 bases from V and 3 bases from J, with 17 bases between. The CDR3 is made up of 15 amino acids. Germline V gene lookup returns CDR1 MNHEY and CDR2 SMNVEV (reference sequence). Primers included in the PCR were 60 Vbeta and 13 Jbeta primers. Here immunoSEQ multiplex PCR was the method, and the copy in TCRdb shows in-frame clones only, minus some. The data hold around 98,000 clones, with approximately 69% observed a single time. Study-level points and caveats: There were several of the most significant clusters that appeared linked to common viral pathogens in a later analysis. It was 164 TCR beta chains that were listed as cytomegalovirus-associated. Previously analyzed data showed that most TCR beta V segments were productive at a frequency of about 87% or about 30%. A missense DCLRE1C variant was associated with V- and J-gene trimming of TCR beta chains in a later analysis, and an independent cohort replicated the association.

Turning to this clone: Its antigen is currently unknown.

The source is a female donor in good health and CMV-seronegative. The chain couples TRBV27 to TRBJ1-1; TRBD1 might be the D (5 bases). Sequencing input: PBMCs. The CDR3 DNA follows: TGTGCCAGCAGCCTAAGGAGGGGAAAGGACACTGAAGCTTTCTTT. Its protein product is CASSLRRGKDTEAFF.